A single sample is the source of the 4 T cell receptor beta chains below, sequenced in a study of cytomegalovirus exposure and HLA in healthy donors. PCR used 60 Vbeta primers and 13 Jbeta primers. TCRdb keeps only in-frame clones here, not all; method: immunoSEQ multiplex PCR. The data hold some 110,000 clones, with around two thirds observed a single time. The sequenced sample consisted of PBMCs. The receptors here all came from a middle-aged woman in good health and CMV-seropositive.

This clone was observed a handful of times. The V and J genes are TRBV5-8 and TRBJ1-5; no clear D gene. V lost 0 bases to trimming and J lost 5 bases, with 18 bases between them. CDR1 and CDR2 (germline): SGHTS, YDEGEE. CDR3 length equals 17 residues. The CDR3 DNA sequence: TGTGCCAGCAGCTTGGCGGTTGGTGGGGAGATCCATCAGCCCCAGCATTTT. It yields the protein CASSLAVGGEIHQPQHF. The whole variable domain, filled in from reference TRBV5-8 and TRBJ1-5, reads EAGVTQSPTHLIKTRGQQATLRCSPISGHTSVYWYQQALGLGLQFLLWYDEGEERNRGNFPPRFSGRQFPNYSSELNVNALELEDSALYLCASSLAVGGEIHQPQHFGDGTRLSIL.

The chain carries TRBV19 and TRBJ2-3; D is uncertain. From germline, CDR1 is LNHDA and CDR2 SQIVND (reference sequence). The V end was cut by 5 bases, the J end by 2 bases, with 11 bases between. The CDR3 is made up of 14 amino acids. The CDR3 sequence: CASSLSTNTDTQYF. The CDR3, as DNA: TGTGCCAGTAGTCTAAGCACCAACACAGATACGCAGTATTTT.

V is TRBV13 and J is TRBJ2-7; 7 nucleotides match TRBD2. V shed 1 base, J shed 2 bases, and the junction held 8 bases outside the gene matches. The CDR3 runs 16 residues. The germline V gene has CDR1 PRHDT and CDR2 FYEKMQ (reference sequence). The CDR3 DNA reads TGTGCCAGCAGCTTAGTGGCGGCGGGAGCCCCCTACGAGCAGTACTTC. This gives the protein CASSLVAAGAPYEQYF.

This clone turned up a few times. The chain has TRBV2 and TRBJ1-5, with TRBD1 as a possible D gene (6 bases). Per the germline V gene, CDR1 is SNHLY and CDR2 is FYNNEI. This CDR3 spans 14 amino acids. V lost 7 bases and J lost 8, with 18 bases in between. This CDR3 reads CASTRNSGAEPQHF. The CDR3 DNA reads TGTGCCAGCACTAGAAACTCAGGGGCTGAGCCCCAGCATTTT.